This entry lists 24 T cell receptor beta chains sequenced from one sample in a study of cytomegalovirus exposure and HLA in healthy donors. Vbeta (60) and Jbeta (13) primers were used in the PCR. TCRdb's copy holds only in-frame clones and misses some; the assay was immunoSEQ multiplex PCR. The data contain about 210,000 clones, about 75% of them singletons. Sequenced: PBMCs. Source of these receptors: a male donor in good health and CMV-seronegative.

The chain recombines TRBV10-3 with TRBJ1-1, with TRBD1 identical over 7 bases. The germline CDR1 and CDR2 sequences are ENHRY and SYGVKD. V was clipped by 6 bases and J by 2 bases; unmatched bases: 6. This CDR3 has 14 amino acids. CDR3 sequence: CAIRETGSNTEAFF. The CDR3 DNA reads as TGTGCCATCAGGGAGACAGGGTCTAACACTGAAGCTTTCTTT.

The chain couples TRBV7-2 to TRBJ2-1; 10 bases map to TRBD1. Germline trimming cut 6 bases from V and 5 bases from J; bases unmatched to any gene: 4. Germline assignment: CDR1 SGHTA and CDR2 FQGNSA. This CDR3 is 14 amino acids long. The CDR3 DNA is TGTGCCAGCAGGTCCGGGACAGGGGACAATGAGCAGTTCTTC. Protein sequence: CASRSGTGDNEQFF. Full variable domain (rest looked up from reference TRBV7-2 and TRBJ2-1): GAGVSQSPSNKVTEKGKDVELRCDPISGHTALYWYRQSLGQGLEFLIYFQGNSAPDKSGLPSDRFSAERTGGSVSTLTIQRTQQEDSAVYLCASRSGTGDNEQFFGPGTRLTVL.

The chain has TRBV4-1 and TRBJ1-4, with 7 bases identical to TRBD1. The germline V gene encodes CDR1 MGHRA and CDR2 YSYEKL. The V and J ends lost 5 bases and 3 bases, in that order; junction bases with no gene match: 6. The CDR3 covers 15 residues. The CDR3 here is CASSNFDRANEKLFF. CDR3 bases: TGCGCCAGCAGCAATTTCGACAGGGCTAATGAAAAACTGTTTTTT.

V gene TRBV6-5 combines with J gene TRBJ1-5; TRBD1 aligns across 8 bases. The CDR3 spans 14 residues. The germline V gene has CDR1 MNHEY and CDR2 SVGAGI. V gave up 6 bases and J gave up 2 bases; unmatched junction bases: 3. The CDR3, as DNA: TGTGCCAGCAGCGGACAGGGAGGCAATCAGCCCCAGCATTTT. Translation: CASSGQGGNQPQHF.

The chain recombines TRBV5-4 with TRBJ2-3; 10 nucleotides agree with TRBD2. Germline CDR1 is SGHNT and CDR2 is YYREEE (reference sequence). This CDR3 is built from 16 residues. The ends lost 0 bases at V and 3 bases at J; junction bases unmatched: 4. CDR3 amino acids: CASSLGGTSETDTQYF. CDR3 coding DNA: TGTGCCAGCAGCTTGGGTGGGACTAGCGAGACAGATACGCAGTATTTT.

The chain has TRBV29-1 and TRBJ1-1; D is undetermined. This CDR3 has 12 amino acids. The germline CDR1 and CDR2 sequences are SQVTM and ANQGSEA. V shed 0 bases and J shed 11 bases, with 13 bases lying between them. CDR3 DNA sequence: TGCAGCGTTGAAGATGGCGGGGTAAGGGCTTTCTTT. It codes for CSVEDGGVRAFF. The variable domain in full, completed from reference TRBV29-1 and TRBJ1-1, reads SAVISQKPSRDICQRGTSLTIQCQVDSQVTMMFWYRQQPGQSLTLIATANQGSEATYESGFVIDKFPISRPNLTFSTLTVSNMSPEDSSIYLCSVEDGGVRAFFGQGTRLTVV.

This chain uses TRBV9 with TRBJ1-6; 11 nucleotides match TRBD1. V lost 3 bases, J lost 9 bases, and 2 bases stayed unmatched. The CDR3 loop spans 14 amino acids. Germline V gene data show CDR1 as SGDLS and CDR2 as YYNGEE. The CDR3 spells CASSAGTGGSPLHF. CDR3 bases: TGTGCCAGCAGCGCCGGGACAGGGGGTTCACCCCTCCACTTT. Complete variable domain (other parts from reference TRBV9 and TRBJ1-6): DSGVTQTPKHLITATGQRVTLRCSPRSGDLSVYWYQQSLDQGLQFLIQYYNGEERAKGNILERFSAQQFPDLHSELNLSSLELGDSALYFCASSAGTGGSPLHFGNGTRLTVT.

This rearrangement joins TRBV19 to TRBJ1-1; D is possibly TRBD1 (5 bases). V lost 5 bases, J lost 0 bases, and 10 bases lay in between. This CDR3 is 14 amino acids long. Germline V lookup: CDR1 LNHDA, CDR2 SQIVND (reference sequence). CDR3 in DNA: TGTGCCAGTAGTTCGACAGTCATGAACACTGAAGCTTTCTTT. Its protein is CASSSTVMNTEAFF. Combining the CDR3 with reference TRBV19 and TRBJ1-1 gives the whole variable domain DGGITQSPKYLFRKEGQNVTLSCEQNLNHDAMYWYRQDPGQGLRLIYYSQIVNDFQKGDIAEGYSVSREKKESFPLTVTSAQKNPTAFYLCASSSTVMNTEAFFGQGTRLTVV.

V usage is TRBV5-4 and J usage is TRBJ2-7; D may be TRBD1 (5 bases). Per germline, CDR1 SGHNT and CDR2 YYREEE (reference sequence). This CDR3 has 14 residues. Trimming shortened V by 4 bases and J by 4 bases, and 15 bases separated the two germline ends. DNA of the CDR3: TGTGCCAGCAGCCCGGCTGGCAGGGCATACGAGCAGTACTTC. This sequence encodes CASSPAGRAYEQYF.

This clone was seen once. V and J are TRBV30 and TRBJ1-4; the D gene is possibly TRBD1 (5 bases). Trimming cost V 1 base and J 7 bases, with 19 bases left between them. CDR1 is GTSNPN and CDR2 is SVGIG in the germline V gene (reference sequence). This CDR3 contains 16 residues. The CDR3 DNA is TGTGCCTGGAGTGATGGGTTCGGGGGGATAGGTGAAAAACTGTTTTTT. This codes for CAWSDGFGGIGEKLFF.

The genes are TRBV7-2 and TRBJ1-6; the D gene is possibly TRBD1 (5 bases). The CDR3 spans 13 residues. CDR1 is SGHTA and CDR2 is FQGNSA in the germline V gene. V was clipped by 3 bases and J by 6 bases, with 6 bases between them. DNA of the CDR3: TGTGCCAGCAGCTTGGGGCGTAATTCACCCCTCCACTTT. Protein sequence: CASSLGRNSPLHF.

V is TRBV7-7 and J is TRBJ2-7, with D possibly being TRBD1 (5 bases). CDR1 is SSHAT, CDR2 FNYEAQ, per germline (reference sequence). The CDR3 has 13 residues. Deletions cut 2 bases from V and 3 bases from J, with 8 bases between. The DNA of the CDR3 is TGTGCCAGCAGCTTAATCACAGGCTACGAGCAGTACTTC. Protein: CASSLITGYEQYF. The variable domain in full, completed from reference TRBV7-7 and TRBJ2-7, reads GAGVSQSPRYKVTKRGQDVTLRCDPISSHATLYWYQQALGQGPEFLTYFNYEAQPDKSGLPSDRFSAERPEGSISTLTIQRTEQRDSAMYRCASSLITGYEQYFGPGTRLTVT.

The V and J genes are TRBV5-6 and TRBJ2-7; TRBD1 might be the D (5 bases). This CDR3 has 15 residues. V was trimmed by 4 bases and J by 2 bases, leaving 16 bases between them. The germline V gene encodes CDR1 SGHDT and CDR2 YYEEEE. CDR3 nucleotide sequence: TGTGCCAGCAGCCTACCGGACAAGCCAACCTACGAGCAGTACTTC. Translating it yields CASSLPDKPTYEQYF.

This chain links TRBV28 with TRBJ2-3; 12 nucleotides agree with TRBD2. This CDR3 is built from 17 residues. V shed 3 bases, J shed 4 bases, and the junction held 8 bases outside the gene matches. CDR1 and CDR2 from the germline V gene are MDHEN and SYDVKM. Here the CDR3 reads CASSFRLAGGHPDTQYF. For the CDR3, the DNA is TGTGCCAGCAGTTTTAGGCTAGCGGGAGGGCACCCAGATACGCAGTATTTT. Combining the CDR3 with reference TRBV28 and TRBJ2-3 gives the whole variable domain DVKVTQSSRYLVKRTGEKVFLECVQDMDHENMFWYRQDPGLGLRLIYFSYDVKMKEKGDIPEGYSVSREKKERFSLILESASTNQTSMYLCASSFRLAGGHPDTQYFGPGTRLTVL.

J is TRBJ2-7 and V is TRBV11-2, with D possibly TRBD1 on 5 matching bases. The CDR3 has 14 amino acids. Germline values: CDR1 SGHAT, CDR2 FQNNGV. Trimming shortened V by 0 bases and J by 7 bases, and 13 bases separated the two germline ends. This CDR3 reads CASSLEMGPLEQYF. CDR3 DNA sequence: TGTGCCAGCAGCTTAGAAATGGGGCCCTTGGAGCAGTACTTC.

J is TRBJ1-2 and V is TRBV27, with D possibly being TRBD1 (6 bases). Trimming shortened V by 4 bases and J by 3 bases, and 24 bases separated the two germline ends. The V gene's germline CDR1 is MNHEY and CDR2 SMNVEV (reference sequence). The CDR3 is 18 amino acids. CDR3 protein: CASSSFEMGAGRDYGYTF. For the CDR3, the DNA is TGTGCCAGCAGTTCTTTTGAGATGGGGGCAGGGAGGGACTATGGCTACACCTTC.

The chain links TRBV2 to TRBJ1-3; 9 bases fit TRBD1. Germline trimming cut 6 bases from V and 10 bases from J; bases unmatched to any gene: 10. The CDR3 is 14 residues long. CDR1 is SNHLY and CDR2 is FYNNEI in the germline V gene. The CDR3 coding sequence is TGTGCCAGCAGCTTCCGGACAGGGGACGGAACCATATATTTT. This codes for CASSFRTGDGTIYF.

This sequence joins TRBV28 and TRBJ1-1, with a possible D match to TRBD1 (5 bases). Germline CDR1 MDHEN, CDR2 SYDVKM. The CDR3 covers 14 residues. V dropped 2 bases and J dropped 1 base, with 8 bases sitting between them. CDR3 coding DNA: TGTGCCAGCAGTTTAGTCGGGGGGAACACTGAAGCTTTCTTT. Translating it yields CASSLVGGNTEAFF.

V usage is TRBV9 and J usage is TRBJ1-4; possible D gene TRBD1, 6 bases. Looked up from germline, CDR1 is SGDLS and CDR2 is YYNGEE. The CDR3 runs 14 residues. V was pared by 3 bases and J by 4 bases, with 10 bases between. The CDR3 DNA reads TGTGCCAGCAGCGAGACAGGATATAATGAAAAACTGTTTTTT. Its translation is CASSETGYNEKLFF. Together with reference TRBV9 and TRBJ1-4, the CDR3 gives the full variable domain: DSGVTQTPKHLITATGQRVTLRCSPRSGDLSVYWYQQSLDQGLQFLIQYYNGEERAKGNILERFSAQQFPDLHSELNLSSLELGDSALYFCASSETGYNEKLFFGSGTQLSVL.

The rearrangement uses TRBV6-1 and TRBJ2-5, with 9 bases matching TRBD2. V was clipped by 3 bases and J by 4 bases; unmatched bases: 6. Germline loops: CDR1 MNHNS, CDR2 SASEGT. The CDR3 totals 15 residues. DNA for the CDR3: TGTGCCAGCAGTGATTGGCGGGGGGGCTCAGAGACCCAGTACTTC. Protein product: CASSDWRGGSETQYF.

CDR3: CASSKKGGNYGYTF. DNA for the CDR3: TGTGCCAGCAGCAAAAAAGGAGGTAACTATGGCTACACCTTC. This sequence joins TRBV2 and TRBJ1-2; D uncertain. Germline values: CDR1 SNHLY, CDR2 FYNNEI. V was cut by 6 bases and J by 1 base, with 12 bases left in between. The CDR3 is made up of 14 amino acids.

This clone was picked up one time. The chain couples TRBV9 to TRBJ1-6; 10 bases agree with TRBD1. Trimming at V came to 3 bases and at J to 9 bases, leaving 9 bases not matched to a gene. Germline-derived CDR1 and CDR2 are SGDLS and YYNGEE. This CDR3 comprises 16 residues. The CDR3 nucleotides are TGTGCCAGCAGCGCGTTAGGGACAGGGGCAGCTTCACCCCTCCACTTT. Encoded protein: CASSALGTGAASPLHF.

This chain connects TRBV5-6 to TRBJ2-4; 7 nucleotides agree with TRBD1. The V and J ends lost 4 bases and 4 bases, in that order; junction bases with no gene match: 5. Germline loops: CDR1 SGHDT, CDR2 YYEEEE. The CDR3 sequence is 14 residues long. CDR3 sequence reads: CASSPRQGKNIQYF. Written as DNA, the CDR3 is TGTGCCAGCAGCCCAAGACAGGGTAAAAACATTCAGTACTTC.

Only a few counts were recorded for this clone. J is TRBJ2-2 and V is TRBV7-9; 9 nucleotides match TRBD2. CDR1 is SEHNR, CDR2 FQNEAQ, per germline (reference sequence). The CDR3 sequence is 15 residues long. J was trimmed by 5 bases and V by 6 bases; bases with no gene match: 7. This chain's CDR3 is CASRRRGGDTGELFF. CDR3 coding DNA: TGTGCCAGCAGAAGGCGGGGGGGCGATACCGGGGAGCTGTTTTTT.